What follows are 4 T cell receptor beta chains derived from one specimen sequenced in a study of T cell responses to AZD1222 COVID-19 vaccine. TCRdb's table, derived via immunoSEQ multiplex PCR, lists solely in-frame clones and lacks some. The sample holds 140,000 to 150,000 clones, roughly 90% seen once. This specimen consisted of peripheral blood, obtained 28 days after the second AZD1222 dose. The source is an adult who received the AZD1222 COVID-19 vaccine.

The chain links TRBV7-9 to TRBJ1-2, with a tentative D call TRBD1 (5 bases). CDR1 SEHNR and CDR2 FQNEAQ come from the germline V gene (reference sequence). Trimming cost V 5 bases and J 0 bases, with 13 bases left between them. The CDR3 totals 15 residues. The CDR3 DNA reads as TGTGCCAGCAGCCAACTAAAGACAGCTAACTATGGCTACACCTTC. Protein product: CASSQLKTANYGYTF.

This rearrangement joins TRBV7-9 to TRBJ2-5; no reliable D call. Trimming shortened V by 6 bases and J by 3 bases, and 8 bases separated the two germline ends. Germline assignment: CDR1 SEHNR and CDR2 FQNEAQ (reference sequence). The CDR3 runs 12 residues. CDR3 in amino acids: CASRRLEETQYF. CDR3 DNA: TGTGCCAGCAGGAGACTGGAAGAGACCCAGTACTTC.

The J gene is TRBJ2-3, the V gene TRBV28; 9 bases fit TRBD2. V was pared by 4 bases and J by 2 bases, with 7 bases of the junction left unmatched. Germline CDR1 reads MDHEN; CDR2 reads SYDVKM. The CDR3 loop spans 16 amino acids. The CDR3 region is CASSSRAGGYTDTQYF. In DNA, the CDR3 is TGTGCCAGCAGTTCCCGAGCGGGGGGCTACACAGATACGCAGTATTTT. Based on the CDR3 plus reference TRBV28 and TRBJ2-3, the full variable domain is DVKVTQSSRYLVKRTGEKVFLECVQDMDHENMFWYRQDPGLGLRLIYFSYDVKMKEKGDIPEGYSVSREKKERFSLILESASTNQTSMYLCASSSRAGGYTDTQYFGPGTRLTVL.

The J gene is TRBJ2-3, the V gene TRBV5-1; TRBD2 matches 13 bases. V dropped 3 bases and J dropped 0; count of bases not matched to a gene: 7. The CDR3 extends over 18 amino acids. Germline V gene lookup returns CDR1 SGHRS and CDR2 YFSETQ. The chain's CDR3 is CASSSNPGLAGSTDTQYF. The CDR3 DNA reads as TGCGCCAGCAGCTCAAACCCGGGACTAGCGGGGAGCACAGATACGCAGTATTTT.